The present T cell receptor (beta chain) was sequenced within a study of cytotoxic CD8 clonotypes in ibrutinib-treated CLL. Study information: Samples yielded averages of around 280,000 productive templates and 94,082 productive rearrangements.

Produced via immunoSEQ multiplex PCR; TCRdb's table is partial and in-frame only. The table shows just over 200,000 clones, with approximately 70% occurring only once. Roughly 2 micrograms of genomic DNA from cryopreserved PBMCs went into TCR beta libraries. This clonotype was sampled from a human donor with chronic lymphocytic leukemia. This sample comprised PBMCs, obtained after 12 months of ibrutinib treatment.

CDR3 DNA sequence: TGTGCCAGCCGTGGACAGGGGACTGGAAACACCATATATTTT. Translation gives CASRGQGTGNTIYF. The chain carries TRBV18 and TRBJ1-3; 9 bases agree with TRBD1. J lost 2 bases, V lost 8 bases, and 4 bases had no gene match. Per the germline V gene, CDR1 is KGHSH and CDR2 is LQKENI. The CDR3 is 14 amino acids.